The clone carrying this T cell receptor beta chain was found once. The data were obtained in a study of blood T cell repertoires in COVID-19. Overall study: Acute-phase and convalescent COVID-19 samples originated in the United States, Italy and Spain.

TCRdb's table, derived via immunoSEQ multiplex PCR, lists solely in-frame clones and lacks some. The table has 30,000 to 40,000 clones, around 86% seen once. The CDR3 runs 19 residues. V was pared by 6 bases and J by 0 bases, with 14 bases of the junction left unmatched. Germline-derived CDR1 and CDR2 are MDHEN and SYDVKM. Sequencing was done on a sample of peripheral blood. The V gene is TRBV28, the J gene TRBJ2-3, with TRBD2 identical over 11 bases. This receptor was identified in a man between 60 and 75 years old with active COVID-19. DNA of the CDR3: TGTGCCAGCAGCCACGAGTTAGGGACTAGCGGATCAAGCACAGATACGCAGTATTTT. Residues: CASSHELGTSGSSTDTQYF.